This is a list of T cell receptor beta chains from one sample in a study of technical replicates of blood from several donors. TCRdb's copy holds only in-frame clones and misses some; the assay was immunoSEQ multiplex PCR. The repertoire holds some 93,000 clones, with roughly 96% as singletons. Input material: T cells isolated from PBMCs. These receptors all come from a human donor in good health. Each CDR3 is given with its conserved first and last residue. Each record gives: J gene, V gene, CDR3 protein.

>TRBJ2-1|TRBV25-1
CASSDFSWSLFF
>TRBJ2-7|TRBV18
CASSPTGSYEQYF
>TRBJ2-7|TRBV5-6
CASSLYGNPGGYEQYF
>TRBJ2-7|TRBV7-9
CASSLARQGPYEQYF
>TRBJ1-1|TRBV27
CASSLSPHREAFF
>TRBJ2-1|TRBV29-1
CSVEGRAIYNEQFF
>TRBJ2-5|TRBV29-1
CSGRGLTETQYF
>TRBJ2-1|TRBV29-1
CSALVGFTGNEQFF
>TRBJ2-6|TRBV6-4
CASSDSPTGAARGANVLTF
>TRBJ2-1|TRBV11-3
CASSSIPGLAGNNEQFF
>TRBJ2-2|TRBV9
CASSVGLATDTGELFF
>TRBJ1-1|TRBV5-6
CASSFRDRQRTEAFF
>TRBJ2-7|TRBV27
CASSQTGNYEQYF
>TRBJ2-3|TRBV9
CASSVALAGGLITDTQYF
>TRBJ2-1|TRBV11-3
CASSFGREQFF
>TRBJ2-3|TRBV10-3
CAISPGTSGIGDTQYF
>TRBJ2-7|TRBV5-1
CASSLVGQQYEQYF
>TRBJ2-1|TRBV19
CASSGESHNEQFF
>TRBJ2-7|TRBV27
CASRDSPYEQYF
>TRBJ2-7|TRBV28
CASSLGSSTYEQYF
>TRBJ1-1|TRBV5-1
CASSLGASAFF
>TRBJ2-7|TRBV6-5
CASSDHTTMQYF
>TRBJ2-1|TRBV29-1
CSVGLAGVNEQFF
>TRBJ2-1|TRBV7-9
CASTSSYNEQFF
>TRBJ2-1|TRBV6-1
CASTVYNEQFF
>TRBJ1-2|TRBV5-1
CASSAGTGGTYYGYTF
>TRBJ2-1|TRBV7-2
CASSSVYLLAGLDNEQFF
>TRBJ2-5|TRBV29-1
CSVSGEGTQYF
>TRBJ2-7|TRBV25-1
CASSAPGQGAWEQYF
>TRBJ2-2|TRBV18
CASSPQEVNGELFF
>TRBJ2-7|TRBV5-1
CASSLLPRGQGVGEQYF
>TRBJ2-7|TRBV15
CATSEGVIYEQYF
>TRBJ1-5|TRBV4-1
CASSQGPQVNQPQHF
>TRBJ2-3|TRBV6-4
CASSEQATDTQYF
>TRBJ2-7|TRBV4-1
CASSQTLDRTYEQYF
>TRBJ1-2|TRBV28
CATLLGALGYTF
>TRBJ1-2|TRBV6-6
CASSYSRQGNYGYTF
>TRBJ2-3|TRBV5-4
CASSSGGAGETRDTQYF
>TRBJ1-5|TRBV5-8
CASSSNSGVKQPQHF
>TRBJ2-7|TRBV2
CASSELGVAGVHEQYF
>TRBJ2-1|TRBV5-5
CASRARQGAGYEQFF
>TRBJ2-5|TRBV27
CASSLRVPSGGAETQYF
>TRBJ2-2|TRBV6-5
CASSYSGQGAGELFF
>TRBJ2-1|TRBV7-2
CASSLLAGYSNEQFF
>TRBJ2-3|TRBV27
CASNTGGYTDTQYF
>TRBJ2-7|TRBV7-6
CASSLGAVYEQYF
>TRBJ2-1|TRBV2
CASSGTAKDNEQFF
>TRBJ2-7|TRBV9
CASSVSSGTYSYEQYF
>TRBJ2-1|TRBV4-1
CASSLQGATYNEQFF
>TRBJ1-2|TRBV2
CASSLGTGENYGYTF